The entry that follows covers one TCR beta chain sequence. The antigen is unknown. Germline V gene lookup returns CDR1 PRHDT and CDR2 FYEKMQ (reference sequence). The V segment lost 3 bases and the J segment 5 bases; nucleotides outside the gene matches: 4. This CDR3 has 14 amino acids. The data originate from a study of shared clonotypes between healthy human individuals. Findings of the study overall: In four donors, around 4.5% of naive CD4 clonotypes appeared in common. Sequencing depth was a factor that was expected to affect clonotype sharing among donors. Rarefaction showed that sequencing of sorted subsets was incomplete (despite large depth).

CD45RO negativity and positive selection for CCR7 defined naive CD8 cells, a population that excluded terminally differentiated effector memory CD45RA+ cells. Per the original methods: Filtering differed because ImmunoSEQ produced junction-only sequences that carried no quality scores. Data came from immunoSEQ multiplex PCR; TCRdb stores just in-frame clones and leaves some out. The DNA was the basis for D and trimming; V, J and clone size are from that table. The sample consists of about 680,000 clones, about 91% of them appearing once. The gene calls are TRBV13 and TRBJ1-1, with 9 bases aligning to TRBD1. The receptor comes from a man aged 30 to 45 in good health. The material sequenced was naive CD8+ T cells sorted from blood. CDR3 bases: TGTGCCAGCAGCTTTAACAGGGGGCGGACTGAAGCTTTCTTT. Translated: CASSFNRGRTEAFF. Complete variable domain (other parts from reference TRBV13 and TRBJ1-1): AAGVIQSPRHLIKEKRETATLKCYPIPRHDTVYWYQQGPGQDPQFLISFYEKMQSDKGSIPDRFSAQQFSDYHSELNMSSLELGDSALYFCASSFNRGRTEAFFGQGTRLTVV.